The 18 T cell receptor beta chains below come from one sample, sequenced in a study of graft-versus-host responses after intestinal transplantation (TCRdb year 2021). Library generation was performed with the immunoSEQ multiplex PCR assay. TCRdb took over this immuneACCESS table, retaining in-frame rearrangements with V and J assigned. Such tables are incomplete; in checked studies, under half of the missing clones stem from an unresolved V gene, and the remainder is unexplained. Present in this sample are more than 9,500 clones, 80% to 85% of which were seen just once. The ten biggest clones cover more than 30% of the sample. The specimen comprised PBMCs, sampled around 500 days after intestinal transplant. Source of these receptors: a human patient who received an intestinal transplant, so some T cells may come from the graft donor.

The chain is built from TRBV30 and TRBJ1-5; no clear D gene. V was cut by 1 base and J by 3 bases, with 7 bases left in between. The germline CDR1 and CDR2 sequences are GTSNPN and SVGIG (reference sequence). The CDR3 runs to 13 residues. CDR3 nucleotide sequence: TGTGCCTGGAGTGGGGCGGACAATCAGCCCCAGCATTTT. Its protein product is CAWSGADNQPQHF.

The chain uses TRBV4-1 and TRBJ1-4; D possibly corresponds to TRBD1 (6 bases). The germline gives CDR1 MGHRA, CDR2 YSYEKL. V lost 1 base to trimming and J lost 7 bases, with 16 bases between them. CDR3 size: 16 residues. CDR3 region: CASSQGLRGGGEKLFF. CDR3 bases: TGCGCCAGCAGCCAAGGGCTCAGAGGGGGTGGTGAAAAACTGTTTTTT.

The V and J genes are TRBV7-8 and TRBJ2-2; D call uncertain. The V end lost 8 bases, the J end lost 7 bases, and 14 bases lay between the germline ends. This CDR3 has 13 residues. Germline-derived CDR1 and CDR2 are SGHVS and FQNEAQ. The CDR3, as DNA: TGTGCCAGCCGCCGCCCGAGAGTCGGGGAGCTGTTTTTT. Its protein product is CASRRPRVGELFF.

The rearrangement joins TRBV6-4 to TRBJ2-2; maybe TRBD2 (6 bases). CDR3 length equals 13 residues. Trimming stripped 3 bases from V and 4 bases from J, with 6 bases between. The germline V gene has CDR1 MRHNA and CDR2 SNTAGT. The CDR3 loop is CASSEGGTGELFF. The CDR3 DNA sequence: TGTGCCAGCAGTGAGGGGGGCACCGGGGAGCTGTTTTTT.

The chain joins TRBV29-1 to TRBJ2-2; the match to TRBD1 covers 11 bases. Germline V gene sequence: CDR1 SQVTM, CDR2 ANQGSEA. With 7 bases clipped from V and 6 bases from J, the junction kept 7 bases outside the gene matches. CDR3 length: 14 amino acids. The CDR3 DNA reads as TGCAGCGGAATGGACAGGGGGCGGGCCGGGGAGCTGTTTTTT. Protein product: CSGMDRGRAGELFF.

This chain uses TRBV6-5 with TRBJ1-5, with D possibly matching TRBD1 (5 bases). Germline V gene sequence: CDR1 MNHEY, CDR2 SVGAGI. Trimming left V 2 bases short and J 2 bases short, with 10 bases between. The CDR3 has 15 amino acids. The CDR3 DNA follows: TGTGCCAGCAGTTACGACGGGGGACGCAATCAGCCCCAGCATTTT. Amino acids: CASSYDGGRNQPQHF.

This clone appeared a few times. The CDR3: CASSPDTEDYGYTF. The CDR3 DNA reads as TGTGCCAGCTCACCGGACACGGAGGACTATGGCTACACCTTC. The chain links TRBV18 to TRBJ1-2, with D tentatively TRBD1 (5 bases). The CDR3 length is 14 residues. V shed 3 bases and J shed 3 bases, with 11 bases lying between them. Looked up from germline, CDR1 is KGHSH and CDR2 is LQKENI.

The CDR3 coding sequence is TGTGCCAGCAGCATGGACTTATTGGTTGAGCAGTTCTTC. Its protein is CASSMDLLVEQFF. The chain carries TRBV11-3 and TRBJ2-1; tentative D call: TRBD2 (5 bases). This CDR3 comprises 13 residues. The V gene lost 5 bases and the J gene lost 9 bases, with 14 bases spanning the gap. Germline V gives CDR1 SGHNT, CDR2 YENEEA. Full variable domain (outside the CDR3, taken from reference TRBV11-3 and TRBJ2-1): EAGVVQSPRYKIIEKKQPVAFWCNPISGHNTLYWYLQNLGQGPELLIRYENEEAVDDSQLPKDRFSAERLKGVDSTLKIQPAELGDSAVYLCASSMDLLVEQFFGPGTRLTVL.

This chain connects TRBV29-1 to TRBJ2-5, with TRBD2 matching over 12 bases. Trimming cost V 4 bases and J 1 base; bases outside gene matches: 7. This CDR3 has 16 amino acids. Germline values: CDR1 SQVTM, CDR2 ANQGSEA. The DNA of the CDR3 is TGCAGCGTTGGGGGGAGGACTAGCGGGATCCAAGAGACCCAGTACTTC. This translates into CSVGGRTSGIQETQYF.

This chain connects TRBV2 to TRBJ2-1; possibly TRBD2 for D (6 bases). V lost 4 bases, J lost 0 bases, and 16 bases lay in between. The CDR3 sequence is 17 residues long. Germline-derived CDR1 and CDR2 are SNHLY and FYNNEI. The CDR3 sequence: CASSGPTSSSSYNEQFF. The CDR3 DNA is TGTGCCAGCAGTGGGCCTACTAGCAGCAGCTCCTACAATGAGCAGTTCTTC.

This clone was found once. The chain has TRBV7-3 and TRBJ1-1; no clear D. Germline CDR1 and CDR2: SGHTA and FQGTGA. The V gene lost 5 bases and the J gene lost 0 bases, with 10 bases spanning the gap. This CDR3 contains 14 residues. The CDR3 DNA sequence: TGTGCCAGCAGCCGGTCAGGCCTGAACACTGAAGCTTTCTTT. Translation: CASSRSGLNTEAFF.

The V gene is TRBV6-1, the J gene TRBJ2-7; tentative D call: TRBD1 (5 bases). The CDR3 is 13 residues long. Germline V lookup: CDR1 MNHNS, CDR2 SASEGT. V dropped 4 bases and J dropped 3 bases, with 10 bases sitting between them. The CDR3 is CASSGQLIYEQYF. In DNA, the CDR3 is TGTGCCAGCAGTGGACAGCTTATCTACGAGCAGTACTTC.

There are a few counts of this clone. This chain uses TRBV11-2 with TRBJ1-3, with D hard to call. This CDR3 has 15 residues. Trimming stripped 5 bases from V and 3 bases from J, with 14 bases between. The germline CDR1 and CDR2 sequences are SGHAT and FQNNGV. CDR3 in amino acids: CASSGTVVRGNTIYF. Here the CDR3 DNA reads TGTGCCAGCAGCGGTACTGTAGTGCGTGGAAACACCATATATTTT.

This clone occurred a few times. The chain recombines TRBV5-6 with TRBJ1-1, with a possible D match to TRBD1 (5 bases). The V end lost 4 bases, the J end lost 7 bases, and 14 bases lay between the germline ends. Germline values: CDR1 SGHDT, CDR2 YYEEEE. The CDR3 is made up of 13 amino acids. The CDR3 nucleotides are TGTGCCAGCAGCCAAAACGTAGGGGTTGAAGCTTTCTTT. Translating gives CASSQNVGVEAFF.

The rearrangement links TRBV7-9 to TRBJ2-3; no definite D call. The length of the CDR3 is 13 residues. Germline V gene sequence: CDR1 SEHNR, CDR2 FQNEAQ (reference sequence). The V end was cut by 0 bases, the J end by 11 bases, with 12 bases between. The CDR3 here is CASSLASLAEQYF. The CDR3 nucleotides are TGTGCCAGCAGCTTAGCGTCCCTGGCTGAGCAGTATTTT.

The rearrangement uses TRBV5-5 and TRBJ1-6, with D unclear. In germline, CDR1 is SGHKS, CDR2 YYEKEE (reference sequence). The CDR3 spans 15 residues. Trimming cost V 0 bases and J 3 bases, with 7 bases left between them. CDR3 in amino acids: CASSLEFYYNSPLHF. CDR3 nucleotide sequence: TGTGCCAGCAGCTTGGAGTTCTACTATAATTCACCCCTCCACTTT.

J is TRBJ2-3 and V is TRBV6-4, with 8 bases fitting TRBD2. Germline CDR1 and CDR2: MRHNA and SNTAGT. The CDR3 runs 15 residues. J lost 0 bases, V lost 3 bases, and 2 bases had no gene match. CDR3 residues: CASSESSGSTDTQYF. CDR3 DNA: TGTGCCAGCAGTGAGTCTAGCGGGAGCACAGATACGCAGTATTTT.

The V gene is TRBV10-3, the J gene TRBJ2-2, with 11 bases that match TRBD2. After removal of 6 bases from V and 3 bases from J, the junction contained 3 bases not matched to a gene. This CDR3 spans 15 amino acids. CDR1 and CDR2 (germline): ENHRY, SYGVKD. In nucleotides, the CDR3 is TGTGCCATCAGCCTGACTAGCGGGGACACCGGGGAGCTGTTTTTT. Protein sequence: CAISLTSGDTGELFF.